This T cell receptor (beta chain) was identified during a study of blood T cell repertoires in COVID-19. Study-level background: There were acute and convalescent COVID-19 samples, and they came from the United States, Italy and Spain. From T cells, B-cell-depleted T cells, or PBMCs came the material, which was cDNA or gDNA.

Original processing notes: Reference gene primer amplification in the assay estimated nucleated cell counts. Generated by immunoSEQ multiplex PCR, the TCRdb table keeps only in-frame clones and is missing some. V and J calls and clone size are given by that table; D and trimming were obtained from the DNA. Here the sample spans about 140,000 clones, roughly 88% being singletons. V was pared by 3 bases and J by 8 bases, with 9 bases between. This CDR3 is 12 amino acids long. CDR1 and CDR2 (germline): LNHDA, SQIVND (reference sequence). The chain employs TRBV19 and TRBJ2-3, with D unresolved. The TCR originated in a woman aged 60-75 years with acute or convalescent COVID-19. The sequenced material came from peripheral blood. The CDR3 DNA is TGTGCCAGTAGTATGGTGCCGAGTACGCAGTATTTT. Encoded protein: CASSMVPSTQYF.